This entry concerns a single TCR beta chain. Its antigen target is currently unknown. Within one base of it there is no much larger clone, and no base qualities were kept. The cohort consisted of 670 or so healthy bone marrow donors. At the time of sampling, every cohort member was nominally healthy, though immune exposures that went unrecorded were likely present. The donor was CMV seronegative and was included in the group of around 320 seronegative cohort members. Every donor gave a peripheral blood sample, and the peripheral blood mononuclear cells from that sample were used for TCR beta sequencing. Genomic DNA was extracted from the blood cell samples with the Qiagen DNeasy Blood Extraction Kit. The CDR3 spans 15 residues, from the cysteine through the phenylalanine. The sequence is cut down to CDR3 DNA, 45 bases in frame from base 1. As encoded in the germline V gene, CDR1 is MNHNS while CDR2 is SASEGT. From V the trimming removes 2 bases and from J it removes 6 bases, while the gene matches leave 10 bases of the junction unaccounted for.

These data originate in a study of cytomegalovirus exposure and HLA in healthy donors (dated by TCRdb to 2016 to 2017). In terms of the full investigation: According to an earlier analysis of 587 of the donors, 150 million to 200 million T cells yielded over 100 million unique TCR beta sequences and about 300 Gb of sequence data. Approximately 310 gigabases of sequencing data and some 85 million unique TCR sequences were included in an early release covering around 600 HLA-typed donors. Of the 350 to 450 genotyped donors, approximately 81% were placed in the genetic ancestry cluster associated with self-reported Caucasian donors. The study was designed to test whether signatures of past pathogen exposure could be identified by cataloging public T cell receptors. The T cell repertoires of around 730 subjects were profiled by immunosequencing and related to cytomegalovirus serostatus. A separate validation cohort of some 130 different subjects was used in addition to the approximately 700-subject first cohort. High-throughput TCR immunosequencing, statistical association of individual TCRs with disease status, and machine learning were combined to predict cytomegalovirus infection status. To study patterns of TCR occurrence, a later analysis re-analyzed previously published TCR beta repertoires from 666 donors and added high-resolution HLA genotyping. Rather than using new phenotypic data, the later analysis identified candidate immune exposures from TCR beta sequences and from how often those sequences occurred across donors. An earlier analysis of some 600 of the donors applied high-throughput TCR beta sequencing to assess whether each TCR beta V gene segment acted as functional or pseudogenic. Alongside the repertoire data, information on donor age, sex, ethnicity and CMV serostatus was compiled. A later genetic analysis used genome-wide SNP genotypes for about 55% of the 666 donors, treating that subset as a discovery cohort. Every discovery cohort repertoire had been produced on one sequencing platform. HLA typing covered class I and class II loci at four-digit resolution. The number of donors typed differed by locus, with roughly 629-640 for A, B, C, DRB1 and DQB1, more than 500 for DQA1, about 610 for DPA1, and approximately 470 for DPB1. Because of strong linkage in the cohort, roughly five DR-DQ haplotypes were treated as single units for association and clustering. On average, roughly 240,000 unique TCR beta nucleotide sequences were sequenced per donor among a few hundred genotyped donors of the cohort, with roughly 18% of those sequences being non-productive. Study-level results and caveats: The cohort was sequenced for TCR beta chains only, and without alpha or paired-chain data the features that could be detected were limited. The only immune exposure information available for the cohort was CMV serostatus. Because HLA typing was unavailable for some donors at each locus, only the typed subset was used in association tests. A cluster of highly shared sequence variants was judged likely to represent a technical artifact of the sequencing pipeline. A later analysis found that TCR association rates varied across HLA loci, with DRB1 alleles showing the most associated TCRs and HLA-C alleles the fewest. In a later genetic analysis, fewer N-insertions in productive TCRs were reported among donors in an Asian-associated ancestry cluster than the roughly 640-donor mean. A later genetic analysis associated a missense DCLRE1C variant with V-gene and J-gene trimming of TCR beta chains, and an independent cohort replicated the association. Several of the top co-occurrence clusters appeared to be linked to parvovirus B19, influenza, CMV and Epstein-Barr virus, according to a later analysis. Correlated functional status among segregating V segments might be attributable to linkage disequilibrium, but an unknown experimental factor could not be ruled out. In vitro tests confirmed that a few of the cytomegalovirus-associated TCR beta chains recognize cytomegalovirus antigens. Broadly in line with IMGT annotations, most TCR beta V segments showed up in productive rearrangements about 87% or about 30% of the time in an earlier analysis of a few hundred of the donors. Some IMGT-functional V segments, including TRBV6-2 and TRBV6-3, could not be distinguished by the 87-base-pair reads and were therefore excluded. Sequencing depth was assumed to be roughly uniform across donors in the presence/absence analyses, though that assumption may not hold. It was suggested by the authors that the approach could potentially be generalized to other disease states and immunological phenotypes. The earlier analysis of 587 of the donors excluded over 15 rarely observed V segments, including chromosome 9 orphons, because counts were too low. Most TCR sequences were seen in very few donors, while some public TCRs were found in many individuals. Assigning TCR associations to individual alleles was difficult when HLA alleles, especially DR and DQ, strongly co-occurred. A later analysis found that HLA-associated TCR beta chains were more clonally expanded and had lower generation probabilities than equally common non-associated chains. A further reported finding was that TCR beta sequences accurately predicted the HLA-A and HLA-B alleles for most subjects in the first cohort. According to a later analysis, most CMV-associated TCR beta chains appeared to be HLA-restricted, and the HLA associations seemed to be driven largely by CMV exposure. The classifier was reported to diagnose cytomegalovirus status with high specificity and sensitivity in both the original cohort and the validation cohort. Specific HLA alleles were associated with around 18,000 TCR beta sequences at a false discovery rate of 0.05 in a later analysis. In the study, approximately 160 TCR beta chains were listed as associated with cytomegalovirus.

The library was built by means of the immunoSEQ multiplex PCR assay. A mixture of 60 forward primers for TCR Vbeta segments and 13 reverse primers for TCR Jbeta segments was used in the multiplex PCR. A multiplex PCR assay on genomic DNA amplified the CDR3 region of rearranged TCR beta genes. The Illumina HiSeq System was used to sequence the amplified TCR beta libraries as 87-base-pair reads. The authors' pipeline ran thus. A later analysis counted around 72 million unique TCR beta chains across the 500 to 850 repertoires, and some 12 million of these chains were shared by at least two donors. To remove PCR and sequencing errors, raw reads were error-corrected and collapsed into unique sequences using a nearest-neighbor algorithm that merged closely related sequences. CDR3 sequences were aligned to IMGT reference sequences to assign V, D and J gene segments. For a sequence to be retained, at least a six-nucleotide match to both a V gene segment and a J gene segment was required. A rearrangement was called productive if the CDR3 had no stop codons and remained in frame with V and J, and every other rearrangement was called non-productive. CDR3 was defined according to IMGT convention as the region running from the second conserved V-encoded cysteine to the conserved J-encoded phenylalanine. The earlier analysis of 587 of the donors excluded any sequence lacking an unambiguous match to a single V gene segment. An earlier analysis of a few hundred of the donors called V segments functional above 56.7% productive rearrangements and segregating when the between-donor standard deviation exceeded 5%. A statistical classification framework was built for diagnosing cytomegalovirus status from the catalog of TCR beta chain sequences. In a later analysis, V and J genes were assigned by comparing TCR nucleotide sequences against IMGT/GENE-DB human TR gene sequences. In a later analysis, CDR3 sequences and most-parsimonious VDJ recombination scenarios were assigned using the TCRdist pipeline. In a later analysis, each TCR beta chain was defined by its CDR3 amino acid sequence together with its V-gene family, and reads without a unique V-gene family were excluded. In a later analysis, approximately 640 highly shared, low-generation-probability nucleotide sequences were removed to address suspected cross-contamination and a sequencing artifact. A later analysis calculated a clonal expansion index for each public chain from normalized within-repertoire ranks of inferred template counts. A later analysis computed generation probabilities with a VDJ recombination model fitted to out-of-frame rearrangements, and checked the results against IGoR. In a later analysis, TCR-TCR, TCR-HLA and TCR-CMV co-occurrence was scored with hypergeometric tests, and a repertoire-size bias correction was applied to TCR pairs. False discovery rates were estimated in a later analysis by permuting HLA or CMV assignments 20 times. In a later analysis, co-occurring TCRs were grouped using DBSCAN, and TCRdist sequence similarity was added for clustering within HLA-allele-positive subsets. Repertoires with fewer than 30,000 or more than 120,000 public chains were left out of co-occurrence clustering, as were about five repertoires with anomalous nucleotide sharing. TCRdb re-hosts the immuneACCESS table, in-frame sequences only. Its copies lack some clones; in the studies checked, an unresolved V gene accounts for under half of them, and the cause for the rest is not known. For V, J and clone size, that table is used; D and trimming come from the DNA. The sample profile shows about 160,000 clones; around four fifths of them were found once. The ten largest account for less than 2% of the sample.

The V and J genes are TRBV6-1 and TRBJ2-7; TRBD2 matches 7 bases in the middle. This clonotype was sampled from a man aged 18 to 30 in good health and CMV-seronegative. The sequenced sample was PBMCs. CDR3 sequence: CASSEKLGGQSEQYF. Here is the DNA: TGTGCCAGCAGTGAAAAGTTGGGAGGGCAGAGCGAGCAGTACTTC.